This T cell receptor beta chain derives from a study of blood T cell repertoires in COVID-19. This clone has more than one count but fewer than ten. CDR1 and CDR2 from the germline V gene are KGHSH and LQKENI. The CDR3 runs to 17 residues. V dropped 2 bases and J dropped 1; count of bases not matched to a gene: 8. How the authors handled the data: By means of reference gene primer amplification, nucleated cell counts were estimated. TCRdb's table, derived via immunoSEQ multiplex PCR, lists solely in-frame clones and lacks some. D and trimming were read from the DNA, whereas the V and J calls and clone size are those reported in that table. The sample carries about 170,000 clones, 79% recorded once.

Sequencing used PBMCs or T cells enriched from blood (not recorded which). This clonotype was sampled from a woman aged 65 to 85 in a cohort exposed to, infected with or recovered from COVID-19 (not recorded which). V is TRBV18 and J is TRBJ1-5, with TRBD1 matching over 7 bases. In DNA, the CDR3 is TGTGCCAGCTCACCAGCGGCAGGGGGATTAAGCAATCAGCCCCAGCATTTT. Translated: CASSPAAGGLSNQPQHF.